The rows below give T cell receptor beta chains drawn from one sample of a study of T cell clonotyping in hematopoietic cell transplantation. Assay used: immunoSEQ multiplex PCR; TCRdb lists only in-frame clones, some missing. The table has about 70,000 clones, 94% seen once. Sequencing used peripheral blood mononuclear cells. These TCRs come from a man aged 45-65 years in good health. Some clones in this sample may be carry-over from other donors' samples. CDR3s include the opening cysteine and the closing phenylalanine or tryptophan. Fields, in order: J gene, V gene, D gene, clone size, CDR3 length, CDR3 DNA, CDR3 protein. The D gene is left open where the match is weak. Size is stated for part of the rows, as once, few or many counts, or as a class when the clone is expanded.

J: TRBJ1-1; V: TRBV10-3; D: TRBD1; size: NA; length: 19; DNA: TGTGCCATCACCCAGGTGTCGACGAAGCGGACAGGGGCTCCGGCTGAAGCTTTCTTT; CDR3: CAITQVSTKRTGAPAEAFF
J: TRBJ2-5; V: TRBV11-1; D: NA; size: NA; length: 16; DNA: TGTGCCAGCAGCGGAGGAGGGTCAGCACGGAGAGAGACCCAGTACTTC; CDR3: CASSGGGSARRETQYF
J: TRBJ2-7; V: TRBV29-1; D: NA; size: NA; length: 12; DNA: TGCAGCGTTGGCCCCGCCTTCTACGAGCAGTACTTC; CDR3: CSVGPAFYEQYF
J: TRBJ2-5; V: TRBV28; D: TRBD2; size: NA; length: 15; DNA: TGTGCCAGCAGTCTGGGACTAGCGGGAACAGAGACCCAGTACTTC; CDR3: CASSLGLAGTETQYF
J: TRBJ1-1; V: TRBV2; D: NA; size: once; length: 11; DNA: TGTGCCAGCGCTATGAAGCGTTCAGCTTTCTTT; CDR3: CASAMKRSAFF
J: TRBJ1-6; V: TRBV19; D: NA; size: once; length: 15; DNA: TGTGCCAGGTTGCCCCGAGGGGGTAGTAATTCACCCCTCCACTTT; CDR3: CARLPRGGSNSPLHF
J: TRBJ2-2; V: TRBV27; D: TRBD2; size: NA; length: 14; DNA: TGTGCCAGCCGCTATCGACTAGCGACCGGGGAGCTGTTTTTT; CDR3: CASRYRLATGELFF
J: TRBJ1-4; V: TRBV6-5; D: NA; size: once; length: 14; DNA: TGTGCCAGCAGGCCCGGGACACAGACTGAAAAACTGTTTTTT; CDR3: CASRPGTQTEKLFF
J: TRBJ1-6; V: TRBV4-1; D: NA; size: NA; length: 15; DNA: TGCGCCAGCAGCTCGACCGGACTGTTCGATTCACCCCTCCACTTT; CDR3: CASSSTGLFDSPLHF
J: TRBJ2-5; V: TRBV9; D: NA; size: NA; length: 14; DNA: TGTGCCAGCAGCGTAGAATGGGGCCAAGAGACCCAGTACTTC; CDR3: CASSVEWGQETQYF
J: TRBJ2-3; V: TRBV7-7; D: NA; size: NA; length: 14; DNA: TGTGCCAGCAGCCCCACTAGTGGGGGGGATACGCAGTATTTT; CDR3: CASSPTSGGDTQYF
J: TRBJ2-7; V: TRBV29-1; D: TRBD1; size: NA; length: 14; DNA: TGCAGCGTAACCGCGGACAGGGAACCCTACGAGCAGTACTTC; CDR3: CSVTADREPYEQYF
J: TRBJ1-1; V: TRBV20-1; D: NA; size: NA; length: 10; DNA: TGCAGTGTGAGGAACACTGAAGCTTTCTTT; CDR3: CSVRNTEAFF
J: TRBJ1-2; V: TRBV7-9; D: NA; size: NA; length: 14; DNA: TGTGCCAGCAGCTTAGAATCAGGGTACTTTGGCTACACCTTC; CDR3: CASSLESGYFGYTF
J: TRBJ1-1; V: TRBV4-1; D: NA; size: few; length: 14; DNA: TGCGCCAGCAGCCAAGAGGGTCACGGAACAGAAGCTTTCTTT; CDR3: CASSQEGHGTEAFF
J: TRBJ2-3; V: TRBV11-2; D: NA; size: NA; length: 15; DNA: TGTGCCAGCAGCTTTTTCGGGGTTCTCACAGATACGCAGTATTTT; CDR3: CASSFFGVLTDTQYF
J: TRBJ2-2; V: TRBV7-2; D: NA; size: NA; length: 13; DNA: TGTGCCAGCAGCTACAGTTACACCGGGGAGCTGTTTTTT; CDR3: CASSYSYTGELFF
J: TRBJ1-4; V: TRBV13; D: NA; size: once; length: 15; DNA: TGTGCCAGCAGCCCAGATCGGAATTTTAATGAAAAACTGTTTTTT; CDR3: CASSPDRNFNEKLFF
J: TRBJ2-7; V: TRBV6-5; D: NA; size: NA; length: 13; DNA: TGTGCCAGCAGTCCTCTATGGGGCGGCGAGCAGTACTTC; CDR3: CASSPLWGGEQYF
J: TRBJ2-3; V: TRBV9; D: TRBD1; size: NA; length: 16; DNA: TGTGCCAGCAGCGCTGCAGGGGGTCTAGCAACAGATACGCAGTATTTT; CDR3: CASSAAGGLATDTQYF
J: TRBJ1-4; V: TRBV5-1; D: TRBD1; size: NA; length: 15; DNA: TGCGCCAGCAGCCTTAGACAGGGTGCTAATGAAAAACTGTTTTTT; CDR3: CASSLRQGANEKLFF
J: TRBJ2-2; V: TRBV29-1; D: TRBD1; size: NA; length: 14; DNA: TGCAGCGCGCGAGGACAGGGGAACACCGGGGAGCTGTTTTTT; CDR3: CSARGQGNTGELFF
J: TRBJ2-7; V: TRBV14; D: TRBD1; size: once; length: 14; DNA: TGTGCCAGCAGTCGGGACAGTAGCTCCTACGAGCAGTACTTC; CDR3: CASSRDSSSYEQYF
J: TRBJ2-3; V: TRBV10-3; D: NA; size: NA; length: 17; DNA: TGTGCCATCAGTGAGCCGAACGGACAGCTAAATTCAGATACGCAGTATTTT; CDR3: CAISEPNGQLNSDTQYF
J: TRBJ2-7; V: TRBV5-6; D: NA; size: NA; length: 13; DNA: TGTGCCAGCAGCTGGACCGGGGCCTACGAGCAGTACTTC; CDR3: CASSWTGAYEQYF
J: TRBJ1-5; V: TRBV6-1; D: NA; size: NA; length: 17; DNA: TGTGCCAGCAGTGGCGAAGGATTGTCGGGACCGGATATGCCCCAGCATTTT; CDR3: CASSGEGLSGPDMPQHF
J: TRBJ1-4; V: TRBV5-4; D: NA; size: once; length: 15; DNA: TGTGCCAGCAGCTTAGGGTCTGCAACTAATGAAAAACTGTTTTTT; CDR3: CASSLGSATNEKLFF
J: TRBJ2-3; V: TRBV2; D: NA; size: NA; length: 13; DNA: TGTGCCAGGAAAAACAGGGGCACAGATACGCAGTATTTT; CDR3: CARKNRGTDTQYF
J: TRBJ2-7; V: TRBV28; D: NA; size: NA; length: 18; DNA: TGTGCCAGCAGTTTATTGCCCCGAACAGGGAGGGCCCCCTACGAGCAGTACTTC; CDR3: CASSLLPRTGRAPYEQYF
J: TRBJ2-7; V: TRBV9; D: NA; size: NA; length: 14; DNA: TGTGCCAGCAGCGTAGGAAGCTTGGGATACGAGCAGTACTTC; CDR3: CASSVGSLGYEQYF
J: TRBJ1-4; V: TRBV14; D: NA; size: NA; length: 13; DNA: TGTGCCAGCAGCCAACAGGTTAATGAAAAACTGTTTTTT; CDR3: CASSQQVNEKLFF
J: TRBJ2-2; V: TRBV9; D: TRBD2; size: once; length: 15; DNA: TGTGCCAGCAGCGCCGGGACTAGCGATTCCGGGGAGCTGTTTTTT; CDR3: CASSAGTSDSGELFF
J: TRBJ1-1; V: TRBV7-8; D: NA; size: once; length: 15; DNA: TGTGCCAGCAGCTTAGCGTTGGCAGGGAGGCCTGAAGCTTTCTTT; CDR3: CASSLALAGRPEAFF
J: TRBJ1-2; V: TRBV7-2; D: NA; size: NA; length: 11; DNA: TGTGCCAGCAGCGCCCAGGGGAGCTACACCTTC; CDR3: CASSAQGSYTF
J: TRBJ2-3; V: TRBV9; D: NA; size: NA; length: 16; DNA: TGTGCCAGCAGCTTCCAGGGTGCGGCTGTTGTGGATACGCAGTATTTT; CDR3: CASSFQGAAVVDTQYF
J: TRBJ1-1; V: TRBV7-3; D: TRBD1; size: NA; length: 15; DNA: TGTGCCAGCAGCCTCACTTCACGACAGGGCACTGAAGCTTTCTTT; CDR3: CASSLTSRQGTEAFF
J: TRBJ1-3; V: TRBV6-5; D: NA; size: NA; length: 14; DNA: TGTGCCAGCAGTTCCTGGGTTACCGGGAACACCATATATTTT; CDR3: CASSSWVTGNTIYF
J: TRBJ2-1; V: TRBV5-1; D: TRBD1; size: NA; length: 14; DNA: TGCGCCAGCAGGTCGGGACAGAATTACAATGAGCAGTTCTTC; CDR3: CASRSGQNYNEQFF
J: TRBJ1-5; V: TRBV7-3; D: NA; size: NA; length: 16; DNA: TGTGCCAGCAGCTTAACTAAAGACAGTAGCAATCAGCCCCAGCATTTT; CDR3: CASSLTKDSSNQPQHF
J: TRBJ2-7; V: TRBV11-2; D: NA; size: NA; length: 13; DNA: TGTGCCAGCACCCCGACAGTTTCCTACGAGCAGTACTTC; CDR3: CASTPTVSYEQYF
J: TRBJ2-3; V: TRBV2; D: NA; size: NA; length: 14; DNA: TGTGCCAGCAGTGGAGAGCTTGCAACAGATACGCAGTATTTT; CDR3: CASSGELATDTQYF
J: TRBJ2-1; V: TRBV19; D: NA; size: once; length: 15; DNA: TGTGCCAGTAGTATCCTCCCATTCGACCGACCTGAGCAGTTCTTC; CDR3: CASSILPFDRPEQFF
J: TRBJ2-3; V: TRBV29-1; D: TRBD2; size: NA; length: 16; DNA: TGCAGCGTCGGGACTAGCGGGACATTTAGCACAGATACGCAGTATTTT; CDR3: CSVGTSGTFSTDTQYF
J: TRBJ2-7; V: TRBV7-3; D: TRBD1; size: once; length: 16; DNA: TGTGCCAGCAGCTTAGTCGCCGGGACAGGAGGTAGGGAGCAGTACTTC; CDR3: CASSLVAGTGGREQYF
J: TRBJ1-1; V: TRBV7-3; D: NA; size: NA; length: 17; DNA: TGTGCCAGCAGCCCCTTAGCGAAGGAGGGAATGAACACTGAAGCTTTCTTT; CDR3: CASSPLAKEGMNTEAFF
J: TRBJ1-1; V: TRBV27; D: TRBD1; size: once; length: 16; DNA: TGTGCCAGCAGTTTATCTTCCAGGGGGGGGAGCACTGAAGCTTTCTTT; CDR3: CASSLSSRGGSTEAFF
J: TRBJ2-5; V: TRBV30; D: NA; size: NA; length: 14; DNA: TGTGCCTGGAGAACGGCGGCCCCCGAAGGGACCCAGTACTTC; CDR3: CAWRTAAPEGTQYF
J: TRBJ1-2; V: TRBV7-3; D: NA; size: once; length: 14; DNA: TGTGCCAGCAGCCGTGACATTAAGGACTATGGCTACACCTTC; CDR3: CASSRDIKDYGYTF
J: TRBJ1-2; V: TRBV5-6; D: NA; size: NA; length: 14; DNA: TGTGCCAGCAGCTGGGGGCGGCCGGACTATGGCTACACCTTC; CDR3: CASSWGRPDYGYTF
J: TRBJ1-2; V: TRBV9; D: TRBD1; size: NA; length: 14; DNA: TGTGCCAGCAGCGTCGGACAGGGGCTAGATGGCTACACCTTC; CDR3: CASSVGQGLDGYTF
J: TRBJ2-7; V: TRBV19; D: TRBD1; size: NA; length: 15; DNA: TGTGCCAGTAGTATAGGTGGGACAGGGATCTACGAGCAGTACTTC; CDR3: CASSIGGTGIYEQYF
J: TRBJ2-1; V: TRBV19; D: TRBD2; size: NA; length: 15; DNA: TGTGCCAGTAGTATAGATTTGCGGGGGGGCTATGAGCAGTTCTTC; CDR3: CASSIDLRGGYEQFF
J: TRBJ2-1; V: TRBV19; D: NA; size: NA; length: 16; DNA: TGTGCCAGCAGTTCCCCAGCCAGCATCTCCTACAATGAGCAGTTCTTC; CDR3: CASSSPASISYNEQFF
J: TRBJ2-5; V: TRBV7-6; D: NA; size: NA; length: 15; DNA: TGTGCCAGCAGCTTAGGTGCGGAGGTCCAAGAGACCCAGTACTTC; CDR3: CASSLGAEVQETQYF
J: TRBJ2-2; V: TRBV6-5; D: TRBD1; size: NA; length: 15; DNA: TGTGCCAGCAGTCCCCGGACAGGGGGGATCGGGGAGCTGTTTTTT; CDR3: CASSPRTGGIGELFF
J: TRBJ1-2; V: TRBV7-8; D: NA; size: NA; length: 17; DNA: TGTGCCAGCAGCTTTGGATGGGGGGGGTTAACACCCTATGGCTACACCTTC; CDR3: CASSFGWGGLTPYGYTF